Detailed here is one TCR beta chain. The antigen it recognizes is unknown. Base quality data are lacking; no much larger clone is found one base away. The data stem from a study of shared clonotypes between healthy human individuals (dated by TCRdb to the early 2020s). The study in broad terms: A couple of women and a few men aged 18 to 49 years were included in the cohort. For each donor, CD4 naive and CD4 memory were each given three plates, CD8 naive was given two plates, and CD8 memory was given one plate. The study deeply sequenced blood TCR repertoires of roughly five healthy adults to estimate repertoire size and the extent of clonotype sharing between individuals. Different laboratories and diverse techniques were used to prepare libraries and sequence TCR repertoires, to increase sequencing depth and limit assay-specific biases. Leukapheresis yielded between about 0.8 and 9.5 billion PBMCs per donor. What the authors observed across the whole study: Naive subsets generally had larger estimated clonotype richness than memory subsets did. Because the study included only a small number of donors, the genetic and exposure-history diversity represented was limited. Pairwise subsampling led to the expectation that sequencing depth would affect the degree of clonotype sharing among donors. Higher generation probabilities were observed for clonotypes shared by all four sorted-subset donors than for non-shared clonotypes. When several donors were compared, the shared fraction of clonotypes was about 5.5% for naive CD4, around 3.6% for naive CD8, 2% to 2.5% for memory CD4, and 0.35% to 0.4% for memory CD8. Even with the large sequencing depth, rarefaction of the sorted-subset datasets indicated that sequencing was incomplete. Only blood was sampled, and tissue TCR repertoires likely differ from those in blood.

Using the deep immunoSEQ assay, TCR CDR3 regions were amplified from genomic DNA by multiplex PCR. For each cell subset, the extracted genomic DNA was distributed evenly across all wells of several immunoSEQ 96-well plates, and each plate served as one replicate. Each replicate PCR for sorted subsets received roughly 200 ng genomic DNA, equal to tens of thousands of T cell genomes. Purified libraries were measured with a Qubit 3.0 fluorometer, size-checked on a Bioanalyzer 2100, and measured again with the KAPA Library Quantification kit. Every immunoSEQ 96-well plate was sequenced on a separate single-read 150-cycle Illumina NextSeq 550 flow cell. The study's processing was this. Because the immunoSEQ output included only junctional sequences and no quality scores, the filtering could not be the same as the filtering used for full-length reads. Sequences were annotated with PyIR, a Python wrapper for IgBLAST v1.9, and V/J genes and CDR3 were assigned using IMGT germline references. Reads were filtered out if the reads had weak V/J assignments (E-value above 1e-6), no CDR3, stop codons, out-of-frame junctions, or ambiguous translated residues. V3J clonotypes were defined as sequences sharing the same inferred V gene, J gene, and CDR3 amino acid sequence. Percentage overlap between repertoires was calculated by dividing the number of shared unique clonotypes by the size of the smaller repertoire. Three approaches were used to assess repertoire richness: RTK rarefaction, the Chao1 estimator, and Recon v2.1 estimates of unobserved clonotypes. Generation probabilities were computed with OLGA for all TCRbeta clonotypes obtained by the gDNA method from four donors. The clones in this table, taken by TCRdb from immuneACCESS, are in-frame only. Not every clone is retained; where verified, under half of the shortfall comes from an unresolved V gene, and the cause of the rest is unknown. V and J calls and clone size follow that table, whereas D and trimming were derived from the DNA. This sample gives under 300,000 clones in total; 65% to 70% of them show up just once. The ten largest clones represent around 10% of the sample.

V lost 1 base and J lost 6 bases; the stretch between them is 11 bases long. The germline V gene encodes CDR1 SGHTS and CDR2 YDEGEE. The CDR3 runs 14 residues from the cysteine to the phenylalanine. The kept DNA is CDR3 alone, 42 bases in frame from the first base. The donors were healthy, HIV-negative adults who had no recently reported acute infections or vaccinations. Only Caucasian adults living in Nashville, Tennessee, USA were represented among the donors. CD4+ T cells were enriched by magnetic negative selection; naive cells were then positively selected on CD45RA, and the negative fraction formed the memory subset. After blood collection by leukapheresis, PBMCs were isolated using Ficoll-Histopaque density gradient centrifugation and then cryopreserved in the vapor phase of liquid nitrogen. Purity and quantity of every magnetically sorted T cell population were checked by analytical flow cytometry. From each sorted fraction, genomic DNA was isolated and quantified by UV absorbance on a Nanodrop 2000c.

Sequencing was done on a sample of memory CD4+ T cells sorted from blood. What the cell subset or site label conveys for this sample: CD45RA-negative fraction. The sequence came from a young man in good health. The sequence links TRBV5-8 to TRBJ2-1; the D gene cannot be resolved reliably. For the CDR3, the sequence is CASSLTLVPNEQFF. The bases read TGTGCCAGCAGCTTGACCCTAGTTCCCAATGAGCAGTTCTTC.